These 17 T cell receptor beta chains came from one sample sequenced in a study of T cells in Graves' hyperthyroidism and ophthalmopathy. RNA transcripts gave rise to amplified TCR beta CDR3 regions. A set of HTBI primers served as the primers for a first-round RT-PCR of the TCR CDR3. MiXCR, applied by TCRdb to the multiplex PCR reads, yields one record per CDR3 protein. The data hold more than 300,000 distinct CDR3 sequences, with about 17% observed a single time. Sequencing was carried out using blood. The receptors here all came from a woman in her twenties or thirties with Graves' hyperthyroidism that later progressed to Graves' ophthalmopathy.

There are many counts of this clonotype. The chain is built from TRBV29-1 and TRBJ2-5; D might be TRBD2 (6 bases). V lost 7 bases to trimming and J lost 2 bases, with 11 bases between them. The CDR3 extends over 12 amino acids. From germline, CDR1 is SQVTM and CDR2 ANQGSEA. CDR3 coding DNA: TGCAGCGCCCGGGACTTACAAGAGACCCAGTACTTC. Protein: CSARDLQETQYF. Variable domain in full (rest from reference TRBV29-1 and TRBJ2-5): SAVISQKPSRDICQRGTSLTIQCQVDSQVTMMFWYRQQPGQSLTLIATANQGSEATYESGFVIDKFPISRPNLTFSTLTVSNMSPEDSSIYLCSARDLQETQYFGPGTRLLVL.

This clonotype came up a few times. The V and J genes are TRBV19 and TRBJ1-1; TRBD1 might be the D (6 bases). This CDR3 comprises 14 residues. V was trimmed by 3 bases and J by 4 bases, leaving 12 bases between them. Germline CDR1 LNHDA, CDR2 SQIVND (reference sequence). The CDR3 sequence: CASSIGGGGTEAFF. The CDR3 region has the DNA TGTGCCAGTAGTATCGGGGGAGGGGGCACTGAAGCTTTCTTT.

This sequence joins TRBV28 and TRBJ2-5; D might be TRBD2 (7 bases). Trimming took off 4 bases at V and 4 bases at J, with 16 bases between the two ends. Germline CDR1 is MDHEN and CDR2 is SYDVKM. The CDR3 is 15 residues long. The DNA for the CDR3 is TGTGCCAGCAGTTATGGCGGGGGCTTTGGAGAGACCCAGTACTTC. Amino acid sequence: CASSYGGGFGETQYF.

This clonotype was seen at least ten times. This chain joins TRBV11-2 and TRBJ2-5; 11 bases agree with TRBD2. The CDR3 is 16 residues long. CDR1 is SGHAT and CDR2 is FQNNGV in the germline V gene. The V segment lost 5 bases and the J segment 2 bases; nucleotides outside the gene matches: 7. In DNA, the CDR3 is TGTGCCAGCAGCCCTCGACTAGCGGGGCTACAAGAGACCCAGTACTTC. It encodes CASSPRLAGLQETQYF.

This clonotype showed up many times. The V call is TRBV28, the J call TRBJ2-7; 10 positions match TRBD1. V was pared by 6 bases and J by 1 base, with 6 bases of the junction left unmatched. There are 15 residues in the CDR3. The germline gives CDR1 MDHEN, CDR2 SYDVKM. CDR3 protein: CASRPLGQGSYEQYF. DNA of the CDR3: TGTGCCAGCAGACCCTTGGGACAGGGGTCCTACGAGCAGTACTTC.

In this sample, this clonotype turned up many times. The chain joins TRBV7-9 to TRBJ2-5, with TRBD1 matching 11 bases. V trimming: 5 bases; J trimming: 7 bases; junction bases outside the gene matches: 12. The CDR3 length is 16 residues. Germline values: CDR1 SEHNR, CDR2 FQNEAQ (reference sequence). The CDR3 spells CASSPGTGGSTWTQYF. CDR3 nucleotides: TGTGCCAGCAGCCCCGGGACAGGGGGGAGCACGTGGACCCAGTACTTC.

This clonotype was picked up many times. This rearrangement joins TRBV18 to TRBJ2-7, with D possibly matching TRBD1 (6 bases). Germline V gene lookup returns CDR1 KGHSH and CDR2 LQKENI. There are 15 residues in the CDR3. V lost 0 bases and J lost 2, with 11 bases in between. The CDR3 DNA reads TGTGCCAGCTCACCACCGGGACACAAAGCCTACGAGCAGTACTTC. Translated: CASSPPGHKAYEQYF.

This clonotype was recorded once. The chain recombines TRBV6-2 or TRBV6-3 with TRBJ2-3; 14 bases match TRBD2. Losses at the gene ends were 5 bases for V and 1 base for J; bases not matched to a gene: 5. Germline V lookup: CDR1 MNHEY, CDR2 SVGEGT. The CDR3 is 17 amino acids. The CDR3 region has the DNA TGTGCCAGCAGTGGACTAGCGGGGGGTCTCGGCACAGATACGCAGTATTTT. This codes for CASSGLAGGLGTDTQYF.

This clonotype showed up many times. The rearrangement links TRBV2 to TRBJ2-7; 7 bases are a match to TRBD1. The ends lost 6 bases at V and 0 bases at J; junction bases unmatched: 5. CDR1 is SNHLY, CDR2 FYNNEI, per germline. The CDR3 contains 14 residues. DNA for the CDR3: TGTGCCAGCAGGGGACAGACGAGCTCCTACGAGCAGTACTTC. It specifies CASRGQTSSYEQYF.

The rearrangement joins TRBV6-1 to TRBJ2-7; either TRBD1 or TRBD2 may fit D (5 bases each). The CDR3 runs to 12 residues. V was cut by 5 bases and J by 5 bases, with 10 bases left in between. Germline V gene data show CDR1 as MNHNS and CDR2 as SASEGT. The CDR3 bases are TGTGCCAGCAGTTATCAGGGAGACGAGCAGTACTTC. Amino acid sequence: CASSYQGDEQYF.

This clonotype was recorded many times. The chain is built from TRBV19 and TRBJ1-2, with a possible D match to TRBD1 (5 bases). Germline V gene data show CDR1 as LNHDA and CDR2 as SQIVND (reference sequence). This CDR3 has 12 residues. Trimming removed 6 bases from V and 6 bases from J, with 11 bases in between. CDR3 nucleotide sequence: TGTGCCAGTAGCCTTACAGGAGATGGCTACACCTTC. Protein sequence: CASSLTGDGYTF.

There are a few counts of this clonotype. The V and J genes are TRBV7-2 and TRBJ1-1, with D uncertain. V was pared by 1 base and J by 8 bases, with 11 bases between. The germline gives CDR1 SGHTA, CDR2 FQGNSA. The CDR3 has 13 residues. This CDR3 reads CASSLGFGREAFF. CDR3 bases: TGTGCCAGCAGCTTAGGATTCGGCCGGGAAGCTTTCTTT.

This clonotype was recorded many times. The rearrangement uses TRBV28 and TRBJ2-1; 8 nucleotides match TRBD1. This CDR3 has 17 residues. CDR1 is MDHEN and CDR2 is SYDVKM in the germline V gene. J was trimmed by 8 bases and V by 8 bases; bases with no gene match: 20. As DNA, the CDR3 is TGTGCCAGCTCTCAAGGGCTCGAGTACAGGGGGAAGGATGAGCAGTTCTTC. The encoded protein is CASSQGLEYRGKDEQFF.

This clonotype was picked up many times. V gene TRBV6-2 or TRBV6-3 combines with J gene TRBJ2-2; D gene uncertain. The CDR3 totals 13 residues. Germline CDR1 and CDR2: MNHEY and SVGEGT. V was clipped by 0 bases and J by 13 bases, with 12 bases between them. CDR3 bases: TGTGCCAGCAGTTACTCGAGTAAGGGTGTGCTGTTTTTT. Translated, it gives CASSYSSKGVLFF.

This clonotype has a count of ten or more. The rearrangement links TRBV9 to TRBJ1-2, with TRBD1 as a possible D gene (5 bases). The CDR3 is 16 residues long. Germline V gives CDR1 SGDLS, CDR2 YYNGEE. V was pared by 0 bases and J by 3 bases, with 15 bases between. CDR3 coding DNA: TGTGCCAGCAGCGTAGGTGGGGCAGCCCACGACTATGGCTACACCTTC. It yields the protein CASSVGGAAHDYGYTF.

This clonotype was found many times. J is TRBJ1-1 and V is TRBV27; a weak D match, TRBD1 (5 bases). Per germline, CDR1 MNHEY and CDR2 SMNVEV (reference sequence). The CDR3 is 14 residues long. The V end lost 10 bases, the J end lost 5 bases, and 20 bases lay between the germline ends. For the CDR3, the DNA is TGTGCCAAAGAAGAGGGGATCCGAGTTACTGAAGCTTTCTTT. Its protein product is CAKEEGIRVTEAFF.

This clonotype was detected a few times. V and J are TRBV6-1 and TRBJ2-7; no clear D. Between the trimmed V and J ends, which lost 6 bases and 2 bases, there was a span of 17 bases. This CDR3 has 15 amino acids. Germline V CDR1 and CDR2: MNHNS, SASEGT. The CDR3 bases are TGTGCCAGCAGAATAGAGGCCCGGAAAACCTACGAGCAGTACTTC. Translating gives CASRIEARKTYEQYF.